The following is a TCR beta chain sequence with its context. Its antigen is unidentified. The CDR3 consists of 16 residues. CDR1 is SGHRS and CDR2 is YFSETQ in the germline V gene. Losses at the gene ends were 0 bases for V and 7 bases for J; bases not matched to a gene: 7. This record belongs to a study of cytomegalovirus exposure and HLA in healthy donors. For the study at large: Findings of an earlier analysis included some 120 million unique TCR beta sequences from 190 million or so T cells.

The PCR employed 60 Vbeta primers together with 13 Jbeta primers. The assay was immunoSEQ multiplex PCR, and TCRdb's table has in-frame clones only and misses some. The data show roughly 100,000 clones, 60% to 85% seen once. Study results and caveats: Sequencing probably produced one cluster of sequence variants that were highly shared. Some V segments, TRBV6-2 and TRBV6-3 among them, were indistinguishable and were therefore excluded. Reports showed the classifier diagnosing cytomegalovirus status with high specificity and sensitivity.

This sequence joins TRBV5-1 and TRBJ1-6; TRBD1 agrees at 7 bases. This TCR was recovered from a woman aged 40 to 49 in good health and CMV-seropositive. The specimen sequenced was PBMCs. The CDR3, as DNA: TGCGCCAGCAGCTTGGAGGGACAGACCTTCAATTCACCCCTCCACTTT. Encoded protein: CASSLEGQTFNSPLHF. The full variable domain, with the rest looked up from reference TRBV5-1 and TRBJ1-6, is KAGVTQTPRYLIKTRGQQVTLSCSPISGHRSVSWYQQTPGQGLQFLFEYFSETQRNKGNFPGRFSGRQFSNSRSEMNVSTLELGDSALYLCASSLEGQTFNSPLHFGNGTRLTVT.